This T cell receptor (beta chain) stems from a study of shared clonotypes between healthy human individuals. The V gene lost 6 bases and the J gene lost 0 bases, with 12 bases spanning the gap. This CDR3 spans 15 amino acids. Germline V gives CDR1 SEHNR, CDR2 FQNEAQ (reference sequence). Profiled with immunoSEQ multiplex PCR; TCRdb holds only in-frame clones, not every one. The sample has over a million clones; roughly 95% are singletons. Study findings and constraints: Richness estimates generally favored naive over memory subsets.

Regarding this clone: The antigen is undetermined.

This receptor was obtained from a young man in good health. The sample was naive CD4+ T cells sorted from blood. Stated subset: CD45RA+ positively selected. The genes are TRBV7-9 and TRBJ1-3, with D uncertain. The CDR3 protein is CASSSDGPSGNTIYF. Written as DNA, the CDR3 is TGTGCCAGCAGTTCTGACGGGCCCTCTGGAAACACCATATATTTT.